This TCR beta chain was identified during a study of chemoradiotherapy in HPV16-positive cancers. Whole-study findings and limits: Candidate HPV-specific clones and E7-related TCR motifs grew in tumor during treatment.

V gave up 6 bases and J gave up 2 bases; unmatched junction bases: 0. The CDR3 has 14 residues. Germline lookup yields CDR1 LNHDA and CDR2 SQIVND (reference sequence). Over chemoradiotherapy, repertoires were sampled more than once. Notes on this clone: Its antigen is unidentified.

Generated by immunoSEQ multiplex PCR, the TCRdb table keeps only in-frame clones and is missing some. The sample shows about 10,000 clones, 86% of them seen only once. The chain uses TRBV19 and TRBJ2-2; 10 positions agree with TRBD2. The sequence came from a human donor with HPV-associated anogenital cancer. The sequencing here drew on blood, taken from a patient who underwent chemoradiotherapy. The CDR3 coding sequence is TGTGCCAGTAGACTAGCGGGAAACACCGGGGAGCTGTTTTTT. This encodes CASRLAGNTGELFF.